This T cell receptor (beta chain) was sequenced in a study of spatial heterogeneity in lung cancer. General observations from the study: Alpha and beta chain coverage of tumor T cells was estimated at about 7% and 13%, respectively. Ubiquitous and regional expanded TCR counts tracked ubiquitous and regional nonsynonymous mutations, respectively. Mutation tallies in tumors tracked expanded intratumoral alpha and beta TCR counts.

V lost 2 bases and J lost 4; bases outside the gene matches: 3. CDR3 length: 14 residues. Germline CDR1 reads LGHNA; CDR2 reads YNFKEQ. With regard to this clonotype: What it recognizes is unknown.

The time point denotes: sample taken at primary tumor resection. TCRdb re-derived calls from the 5' RACE reads in MiXCR, one entry per CDR3 protein. Of fewer than 13,000 distinct CDR3 sequences listed, roughly 12% are singletons. Source: lung tumor tissue, taken at surgery. The sequence came from a male donor with early-stage non-small cell lung cancer. This chain joins TRBV4-2 and TRBJ1-1; 8 bases match TRBD1. The CDR3 DNA reads as TGTGCCAGCAGCCAAACTGACAGGGGCACTGAAGCTTTCTTT. Its translation: CASSQTDRGTEAFF.